Below, one T cell receptor beta chain is given with its context. The CDR3 consists of 16 residues. V lost 0 bases to trimming and J lost 0 bases, with 10 bases between them. Germline V lookup: CDR1 SGHRS, CDR2 YFSETQ. This specimen comes from a study of OX40 agonist ivuxolimab in advanced cancers. Here immunoSEQ multiplex PCR was the method, and the copy in TCRdb shows in-frame clones only, minus some. The data show tens of thousands of clones, around 90% seen once. The rearrangement uses TRBV5-1 and TRBJ2-1; a possible D gene is TRBD2 (5 bases). This TCR came from an adult with an advanced solid tumor such as melanoma, head and neck, liver or kidney cancer. The sample was CD4+ or CD8+ T cells sorted from blood, taken in a trial of the OX40 agonist ivuxolimab. CDR3 in amino acids: CASSLGLGSSYNEQFF. The CDR3 nucleotides are TGCGCCAGCAGCTTGGGGTTAGGGAGCTCCTACAATGAGCAGTTCTTC.